Reported below is one TCR beta chain. Antigen unknown. The data stem from a study of T-cell reconstitution after alpha-beta-depleted transplantation in children. Notes on the study in general: One year after transplant, T-cell counts and diversity came mostly from newly produced T cells.

A TCRbeta library incorporating unique molecular identifiers was prepared. TCRdb re-called the PCR reads with MiXCR, one entry per CDR3 protein. Of about 400,000 distinct CDR3 sequences listed, roughly 15% are singletons. Trimming stripped 1 base from V and 2 bases from J, with 13 bases between. There are 16 residues in the CDR3. Germline V gene lookup returns CDR1 SEHNR and CDR2 FQNEAQ (reference sequence). The specimen was PBMCs, mostly from graft donor cells, collected 360 days after TCRalphabeta/CD19-depleted stem cell transplant. The chain is built from TRBV7-9 and TRBJ2-3; TRBD2 might be the D (6 bases). This clonotype was obtained from a boy younger than two who had a stem cell transplant for Wiskott-Aldrich syndrome, so the T cells may come from the graft donor. The CDR3 nucleotides read TGTGCCAGCAGCTTAGATATGGCTAGCGACACAGATACGCAGTATTTT. This gives the protein CASSLDMASDTDTQYF.